Here is one T cell receptor (beta chain) with its context. Its target is not known. J gave up 8 bases and V 3 bases, and 12 bases lay outside the gene matches. CDR1 and CDR2 (germline): LNHNV, YYDKDF (reference sequence). The CDR3 covers 15 residues. In TCRdb, the RT-PCR reads were re-called with MiXCR into one record per CDR3 protein. The table includes 630,000 or so distinct CDR3 sequences, around a sixth detected once. This sample was included in a study of response to subunit inactivated influenza vaccine. Study findings and constraints: The authors offered the suggestion that each seasonal influenza vaccination recruits few new T cells.

The chain recombines TRBV15 with TRBJ1-1, with TRBD1 identical over 7 bases. The material was PBMCs from blood, obtained 11 to 12 days after vaccination. The clonotype was recovered from a man in his fifties or sixties who received an inactivated influenza vaccine. The CDR3 reads CATSSAQQGRREAFF. Written as DNA, the CDR3 is TGTGCCACCAGCAGTGCTCAACAGGGGAGGAGAGAAGCTTTCTTT.